Each of the 32 T cell receptor beta chains below was sequenced from the same sample in a study of T-cell reconstitution after alpha-beta-depleted transplantation in children. For TCRbeta, the library was prepared with unique molecular identifiers. One entry per CDR3 protein, called by TCRdb with MiXCR from the PCR reads. The table lists about 980,000 distinct CDR3 sequences, around 30% of them singletons. Sequenced here: PBMCs, mostly from graft donor cells, sampled 360 days after TCRalphabeta/CD19-depleted stem cell transplant. The receptors stem from a boy younger than two who had a stem cell transplant for SCID, so the T cells may come from the graft donor.

The chain carries TRBV12-3 or TRBV12-4 and TRBJ2-7; a weak D match, TRBD2 (6 bases). V was pared by 5 bases and J by 2 bases, with 10 bases between. The CDR3 is 13 residues long. The CDR3 DNA reads TGTGCCAGCAGTGGGGACTTGACCTACGAGCAGTACTTC. Its protein is CASSGDLTYEQYF.

This clonotype appeared a few times. The CDR3 is CAWSRDRNMNTEAFF. Here the CDR3 DNA reads TGTGCCTGGAGTAGGGACAGGAACATGAACACTGAAGCTTTCTTT. The rearrangement links TRBV30 to TRBJ1-1, with 8 bases lining up with TRBD1. The ends lost 2 bases at V and 0 bases at J; junction bases unmatched: 5. Germline V gives CDR1 GTSNPN, CDR2 SVGIG (reference sequence). This CDR3 is 15 amino acids long.

This clonotype was counted between two and nine times. This chain joins TRBV4-2 and TRBJ1-6; D is undetermined. This CDR3 is 13 amino acids long. The V and J ends lost 0 bases and 9 bases respectively, with 6 bases between them. Germline-derived CDR1 and CDR2 are LGHNA and YNFKEQ. CDR3 in amino acids: CASSQDQVSPLHF. The DNA for the CDR3 is TGTGCCAGCAGCCAAGATCAAGTTTCACCCCTCCACTTT.

The chain uses TRBV6-5 and TRBJ1-1; D unclear. The CDR3 is 15 amino acids. V lost 1 base to trimming and J lost 0 bases, with 9 bases between them. The germline V gene has CDR1 MNHEY and CDR2 SVGAGI. CDR3 loop: CASSYFGGMNTEAFF. DNA for the CDR3: TGTGCCAGCAGTTACTTCGGCGGGATGAACACTGAAGCTTTCTTT.

This clonotype was recorded at least ten times. V gene TRBV7-9 combines with J gene TRBJ2-1; the D gene is possibly TRBD2 (5 bases). The CDR3 has 15 amino acids. Germline V gives CDR1 SEHNR, CDR2 FQNEAQ (reference sequence). Trimming took 1 base from V and 4 from J, leaving 11 bases between them. CDR3: CASSLVPGMYNEQFF. CDR3 sequence (DNA): TGTGCCAGCAGCTTAGTCCCGGGAATGTACAATGAGCAGTTCTTC.

The V and J genes are TRBV20-1 and TRBJ2-3; 8 nucleotides align to TRBD1. V lost 5 bases to trimming and J lost 3 bases; unmatched junction nucleotides: 7. From germline, CDR1 is DFQATT and CDR2 SNEGSKA (reference sequence). This CDR3 is 14 amino acids long. CDR3 coding DNA: TGCAGTGCTGGACAGGGTAGAGGGACAGATACGCAGTATTTT. As protein: CSAGQGRGTDTQYF.

This clonotype has only a few counts. The CDR3 DNA follows: TGCGCCAGCAGCTCCGGTTGGGCCTACAATGAGCAGTTCTTC. It translates to CASSSGWAYNEQFF. The chain is built from TRBV5-1 and TRBJ2-1; D gene uncertain. The length of the CDR3 is 14 residues. Looked up from germline, CDR1 is SGHRS and CDR2 is YFSETQ. Trimming pared 3 bases from V and 2 bases from J, leaving 9 bases between.

The chain combines TRBV7-2 with TRBJ1-2; a possible D gene is TRBD1 (6 bases). Germline-derived CDR1 and CDR2 are SGHTA and FQGNSA. CDR3 size: 15 residues. The ends were cut back, 4 bases at V and 4 bases at J, with 16 bases in the middle. CDR3 in amino acids: CASSSTGIPTYGYTF. CDR3 bases: TGTGCCAGCAGCTCCACAGGGATCCCTACCTATGGCTACACCTTC. Filled out from reference TRBV7-2 and TRBJ1-2, the complete variable domain reads GAGVSQSPSNKVTEKGKDVELRCDPISGHTALYWYRQSLGQGLEFLIYFQGNSAPDKSGLPSDRFSAERTGGSVSTLTIQRTQQEDSAVYLCASSSTGIPTYGYTFGSGTRLTVV.

The CDR3: CSARDRVGGRPGELFF. CDR3 nucleotide sequence: TGCAGTGCTAGAGATCGGGTTGGGGGGCGCCCCGGGGAGCTGTTTTTT. The rearrangement links TRBV20-1 to TRBJ2-2; either TRBD1 or TRBD2 may supply D (6 bases each). There are 16 residues in the CDR3. Looked up from germline, CDR1 is DFQATT and CDR2 is SNEGSKA (reference sequence). V lost 0 bases and J lost 6, with 17 bases in between.

The CDR3 coding sequence is TGTGCCAGCAGCAAAATGAAGAGCTCTGGGGCCAACGTCCTGACTTTC. It encodes CASSKMKSSGANVLTF. This chain joins TRBV7-6 and TRBJ2-6; no definite D call. Germline V gives CDR1 SGHVS, CDR2 FNYEAQ. Trimming cost V 5 bases and J 0 bases, with 11 bases left between them. CDR3 length equals 16 residues.

The chain joins TRBV20-1 to TRBJ2-3; D is perhaps TRBD1 or TRBD2 (5 bases each). This CDR3 is 14 amino acids long. V lost 5 bases, J lost 3 bases, and 15 bases lay in between. CDR1 and CDR2 (germline): DFQATT, SNEGSKA (reference sequence). CDR3 DNA sequence: TGCAGTGCTGACCCAGGGACGGGGACAGATACGCAGTATTTT. This translates into CSADPGTGTDTQYF.

The chain combines TRBV25-1 with TRBJ2-1; 7 nucleotides line up with TRBD1. The CDR3 is 13 amino acids. CDR1 is MGHDK, CDR2 SYGVNS, per germline. With V trimmed by 4 bases and J by 6 bases, 3 bases remained unmatched. CDR3 sequence (DNA): TGTGCCAGCAGTGTTAGGGGGCTCAATGAGCAGTTCTTC. Its protein product is CASSVRGLNEQFF.

This sequence joins TRBV20-1 and TRBJ1-2; TRBD1 is a possible D gene (5 bases). Trimming left V 5 bases short and J 8 bases short, with 15 bases between. Germline loops: CDR1 DFQATT, CDR2 SNEGSKA (reference sequence). There are 12 residues in the CDR3. Here the CDR3 reads CSALGDRGGYTF. CDR3 DNA: TGCAGTGCTCTAGGGGATAGGGGAGGCTACACCTTC.

The genes are TRBV6-2 or TRBV6-3 and TRBJ1-2; the D gene is possibly TRBD1 (6 bases). V shed 6 bases and J shed 2 bases, with 10 bases lying between them. CDR1 is MNHEY and CDR2 is SVGEGT in the germline V gene. The CDR3 loop spans 13 amino acids. This CDR3 is CASSHRDNYGYTF. Written as DNA, the CDR3 is TGTGCCAGCAGCCACAGGGACAACTATGGCTACACCTTC.

The chain employs TRBV28 and TRBJ2-7; 9 bases are shared with TRBD1. This CDR3 has 14 residues. Germline trimming cut 6 bases from V and 9 bases from J; bases unmatched to any gene: 12. In germline, CDR1 is MDHEN, CDR2 SYDVKM. The CDR3 loop is CASSADRGFNVQYF. The CDR3 DNA sequence: TGTGCCAGCAGCGCGGACAGGGGCTTTAATGTGCAGTACTTC.

The CDR3 nucleotides are TGTGCCACCAGTGACCCAATTGACAGCCTCGGATCTATGTACGCCGGGGAGCTGTTTTTT. Amino acids: CATSDPIDSLGSMYAGELFF. The chain couples TRBV24-1 to TRBJ2-2; the D gene is possibly TRBD1 (5 bases). V lost 4 bases and J 6 bases, leaving 29 bases between the germline ends. The CDR3 is 20 residues long. In germline, CDR1 is KGHDR, CDR2 SFDVKD.

The chain carries TRBV11-2 and TRBJ2-5; D perhaps matches TRBD1 (6 bases). Trimming stripped 4 bases from V and 2 bases from J, with 14 bases between. The V gene's germline CDR1 is SGHAT and CDR2 FQNNGV. The CDR3 has 15 residues. CDR3 amino acids: CASSSGEWGQETQYF. In DNA, the CDR3 is TGTGCCAGCAGCTCAGGGGAGTGGGGACAAGAGACCCAGTACTTC.

The chain uses TRBV12-3 or TRBV12-4 and TRBJ2-3, with 7 bases identical to TRBD1. V was pared by 4 bases and J by 6 bases, with 16 bases of the junction left unmatched. This CDR3 contains 17 residues. The CDR3 DNA reads TGTGCCAGCAGTTCATCTTACAGTGGGACAGTCGCGGATACGCAGTATTTT. This encodes CASSSSYSGTVADTQYF.

The chain links TRBV12-3 or TRBV12-4 to TRBJ2-5; a possible D gene is TRBD2 (6 bases). The CDR3 has 15 residues. V shed 2 bases and J shed 3 bases, with 13 bases lying between them. The CDR3 is CASSLRGKGKETQYF. For the CDR3, the DNA is TGTGCCAGCAGTTTACGGGGGAAGGGCAAAGAGACCCAGTACTTC.

This clonotype was found many times. The chain carries TRBV5-1 and TRBJ2-1; 7 nucleotides line up with TRBD1. J gave up 1 base and V 3 bases, and 4 bases lay outside the gene matches. The CDR3 is made up of 15 amino acids. CDR1 and CDR2 from the germline V gene are SGHRS and YFSETQ. CDR3 sequence: CASSYYRGSYNEQFF. The CDR3 region has the DNA TGCGCCAGCAGCTATTACAGGGGTTCCTACAATGAGCAGTTCTTC.

The CDR3 sequence: CASSASQGLAWGTDTQYF. For the CDR3, the DNA is TGTGCCAGCAGCGCGAGCCAGGGGCTAGCCTGGGGCACAGATACGCAGTATTTT. The rearrangement uses TRBV9 and TRBJ2-3; D is possibly TRBD1 (6 bases). Germline assignment: CDR1 SGDLS and CDR2 YYNGEE. The CDR3 is made up of 18 amino acids. The germline V and J ends were trimmed by 3 bases and 1 base, with 21 bases remaining between them.

This clonotype was counted a few times. The genes are TRBV9 and TRBJ2-3; TRBD2 aligns across 9 bases. The J segment lost 4 bases and the V segment lost 0 bases, leaving 3 bases of the junction unmatched. The CDR3 covers 15 residues. The germline V gene has CDR1 SGDLS and CDR2 YYNGEE. The CDR3 DNA follows: TGTGCCAGCAGCGTAGACCAGCGGGGGGCAGATACGCAGTATTTT. Translated, it gives CASSVDQRGADTQYF. The variable domain in full, completed from reference TRBV9 and TRBJ2-3, reads DSGVTQTPKHLITATGQRVTLRCSPRSGDLSVYWYQQSLDQGLQFLIQYYNGEERAKGNILERFSAQQFPDLHSELNLSSLELGDSALYFCASSVDQRGADTQYFGPGTRLTVL.

CDR3 loop: CASNTGPFNEKLFF. The CDR3 DNA follows: TGTGCCAGCAATACAGGGCCCTTCAATGAAAAACTGTTTTTT. The rearrangement uses TRBV12-3 or TRBV12-4 and TRBJ1-4; maybe TRBD1 (6 bases). The V end was cut by 7 bases, the J end by 5 bases, with 14 bases between. This CDR3 is built from 14 residues.

This clonotype was seen at least ten times. The V and J genes are TRBV9 and TRBJ2-1; the D gene is possibly TRBD1 (6 bases). The CDR3 consists of 15 residues. Trimming left V 4 bases short and J 1 base short, with 12 bases between. Germline CDR1 is SGDLS and CDR2 is YYNGEE. This chain's CDR3 is CASSHRDTSYNEQFF. The CDR3 nucleotides are TGTGCCAGCAGCCATCGGGACACTTCCTACAATGAGCAGTTCTTC. The variable domain in full, completed from reference TRBV9 and TRBJ2-1, reads DSGVTQTPKHLITATGQRVTLRCSPRSGDLSVYWYQQSLDQGLQFLIQYYNGEERAKGNILERFSAQQFPDLHSELNLSSLELGDSALYFCASSHRDTSYNEQFFGPGTRLTVL.

This clonotype has a handful of counts. V gene TRBV7-2 combines with J gene TRBJ2-1, with D possibly being TRBD1 (6 bases). This CDR3 contains 14 residues. V was clipped by 3 bases and J by 6 bases, with 12 bases between them. In germline, CDR1 is SGHTA, CDR2 FQGNSA. The CDR3 loop reads CASSFTGLGNEQFF. The DNA for the CDR3 is TGTGCCAGCAGCTTCACAGGGCTCGGCAATGAGCAGTTCTTC. Together with reference TRBV7-2 and TRBJ2-1, the CDR3 gives the full variable domain: GAGVSQSPSNKVTEKGKDVELRCDPISGHTALYWYRQSLGQGLEFLIYFQGNSAPDKSGLPSDRFSAERTGGSVSTLTIQRTQQEDSAVYLCASSFTGLGNEQFFGPGTRLTVL.

This clonotype was counted a few times. The chain joins TRBV12-3 or TRBV12-4 to TRBJ2-7; D is perhaps TRBD1 (5 bases). This CDR3 comprises 14 residues. V dropped 3 bases and J dropped 4 bases, with 13 bases sitting between them. The CDR3 DNA sequence: TGTGCCAGCAGTTTTCTTGGACAAGGATACGAGCAGTACTTC. This codes for CASSFLGQGYEQYF.

This clonotype was recorded at least ten times. The chain combines TRBV9 with TRBJ2-5, with TRBD1 matching 9 bases. The germline V gene encodes CDR1 SGDLS and CDR2 YYNGEE. J lost 2 bases, V lost 2 bases, and 4 bases had no gene match. This CDR3 contains 15 residues. The CDR3 nucleotides read TGTGCCAGCAGCGTCCGGGACAGGGCACAAGAGACCCAGTACTTC. Encoded protein: CASSVRDRAQETQYF.

This clonotype has more than one count but fewer than ten. The J gene is TRBJ2-3, the V gene TRBV20-1; D ambiguous. Germline V gene data show CDR1 as DFQATT and CDR2 as SNEGSKA (reference sequence). Trimming took off 6 bases at V and 2 bases at J, with 12 bases between the two ends. The CDR3 loop spans 13 amino acids. CDR3 loop: CSAPKEFTDTQYF. CDR3 in DNA: TGCAGTGCCCCCAAGGAGTTCACAGATACGCAGTATTTT.

There are a few counts of this clonotype. The V gene is TRBV20-1, the J gene TRBJ2-7; D remains unclear. In germline, CDR1 is DFQATT, CDR2 SNEGSKA (reference sequence). The CDR3 totals 15 residues. The germline V and J ends were trimmed by 2 bases and 3 bases, with 17 bases remaining between them. The CDR3 is CSARMFGSPNYEQYF. The CDR3 nucleotides are TGCAGTGCTAGAATGTTTGGAAGCCCTAACTACGAGCAGTACTTC.

The rearrangement links TRBV29-1 to TRBJ2-5; TRBD1 matches at 9 bases. This CDR3 region has 15 residues. Germline V CDR1 and CDR2: SQVTM, ANQGSEA. V lost 0 bases to trimming and J lost 9 bases; unmatched junction nucleotides: 11. The chain's CDR3 is CSVEEGQGPSGAQYF. The CDR3 region has the DNA TGCAGCGTTGAAGAGGGACAGGGACCGTCGGGGGCCCAGTACTTC.

This clonotype has only a few counts. The rearrangement links TRBV3-1 to TRBJ2-3; 7 bases are a match to TRBD2. Germline CDR1 and CDR2: LGHDT and YNNKEL (reference sequence). This CDR3 has 17 amino acids. V shed 0 bases, J shed 2 bases, and the junction held 8 bases outside the gene matches. In nucleotides, the CDR3 is TGTGCCAGCAGCCAAGAATGGGGACTACCTTCCACAGATACGCAGTATTTT. Translation: CASSQEWGLPSTDTQYF.

The chain has TRBV4-3 and TRBJ2-3; tentatively, D is TRBD2 (5 bases). V was cut by 4 bases and J by 5 bases, with 19 bases left in between. Germline CDR1 LGHNA, CDR2 YSLEER. CDR3 size: 16 residues. DNA for the CDR3: TGCGCCAGCAGCCTCCTGGGTAGCGATCTAGAAGATACGCAGTATTTT. Residues: CASSLLGSDLEDTQYF.